One T cell receptor (beta chain) is described in this entry. Antigen: not known. Trimming left V 0 bases short and J 1 base short, with 6 bases between. The CDR3 contains 13 residues. Germline assignment: CDR1 SQVTM and CDR2 ANQGSEA. This sample is drawn from a study of vaccination effects on CD4 cells after COVID-19. About the research overall: The post-vaccine samples were taken, at the median, 72 days after the second dose.

Antigen-specific CD4+ T cells were expanded with viral peptide pools in the ViraFEST assay before sequencing. Investigators separated out CD4+ T cells once 10 days of culture had passed. It was two doses of either the BNT162b2 or mRNA-1273 vaccine that participants received. Roughly 2.1 million PBMC per well were cultured with around 9.1 IU/ml IL-2 and roughly 10 ug/ml peptides. A half-medium replacement with IL-2 medium was carried out on days 3 and 7. Produced via immunoSEQ multiplex PCR; TCRdb's table is partial and in-frame only. The sample includes some 74,000 clones, 70% to 90% seen only once; the top ten take approximately 1.3%.

The TCR sequence derives from a human donor who received a COVID-19 vaccine. The genes are TRBV29-1 and TRBJ1-1, with unresolved D. This specimen was CD4+ T cells from PBMCs cultured with HCoV-229E spike peptides, taken after COVID-19 vaccination. The CDR3 spells CSVEEQRNTEAFF. The DNA for the CDR3 is TGCAGCGTTGAAGAACAGAGGAACACTGAAGCTTTCTTT.